This T cell receptor (beta chain) derives from a study of shared clonotypes between healthy human individuals. The study's findings and limits: It was the non-shared clonotypes that had lower generation probabilities than clonotypes shared by all four donors. Genetic and exposure-history diversity was limited by the few donors.

As to this clone: Antigen unknown.

At the deep level, the assay was run. Data came from immunoSEQ multiplex PCR; TCRdb stores just in-frame clones and leaves some out. The table has over a million clones, approximately 68% seen once. This CDR3 is 14 amino acids long. The germline gives CDR1 MNHEY, CDR2 SMNVEV (reference sequence). Trimming removed 5 bases at V and 0 bases at J, with 11 bases between. This rearrangement joins TRBV27 to TRBJ2-7, with a weak D call TRBD2 (5 bases). Sequencing was done on a sample of memory CD4+ T cells sorted from blood. The subset: CD45RA-negative fraction. The TCR was taken from a man aged 18 to 29 in good health. CDR3 DNA: TGTGCCAGCAGTCACAGCGGTAGCTCCTACGAGCAGTACTTC. This translates into CASSHSGSSYEQYF.